This is a list of T cell receptor beta chains from one sample in a study of cytomegalovirus exposure and HLA in healthy donors. Here immunoSEQ multiplex PCR was the method, and the copy in TCRdb shows in-frame clones only, minus some. The sample records some 45,000 clones, about 73% being singletons. The specimen was PBMCs. All receptors derive from a woman aged 25-40 years in good health and CMV-seronegative. Each CDR3 is given with its conserved first and last residue. D genes are given only for firm matches. Expanded clones are given a class, and other clones once, few, many or no size at all.

>-|TRBJ2-2|TRBV28|-|15
CASSDTELDTGELFF
TGTGCCAGCAGCGATACTGAGTTGGACACCGGGGAGCTGTTTTTT
>TRBD1|TRBJ2-5|TRBV5-1|-|14
CASSLRDSQETQYF
TGCGCCAGCAGCTTGCGGGACAGTCAAGAGACCCAGTACTTC
>-|TRBJ1-5|TRBV19|medium-sized|12
CASREGVQPQHF
TGTGCCAGTCGGGAGGGGGTTCAGCCCCAGCATTTT
>-|TRBJ2-5|TRBV6-1|few|14
CASSEHAIQETQYF
TGTGCCAGCAGTGAACACGCTATTCAAGAGACCCAGTACTTC
>-|TRBJ1-5|TRBV18|-|16
CASSPTGVASNQPQHF
TGTGCCAGCTCACCAACGGGGGTGGCGAGCAATCAGCCCCAGCATTTT
>-|TRBJ1-1|TRBV6-1|once|13
CASQRTVNTEAFF
TGTGCCAGTCAGCGGACAGTGAACACTGAAGCTTTCTTT
>-|TRBJ1-1|TRBV18|-|12
CASSPLEGEAFF
TGTGCCAGCTCACCATTAGAGGGAGAAGCTTTCTTT
>-|TRBJ2-7|TRBV6-1|-|15
CASSEEGIASYEQYF
TGTGCCAGCAGTGAAGAGGGGATAGCCAGCTACGAGCAGTACTTC
>TRBD2|TRBJ2-3|TRBV30|-|14
CAWNPGLAVDTQYF
TGTGCCTGGAATCCCGGACTAGCGGTAGATACGCAGTATTTT
>TRBD1|TRBJ2-3|TRBV10-2|-|13
CAVRQGVTDTQYF
TGCGCCGTCCGACAGGGTGTTACAGATACGCAGTATTTT
>-|TRBJ2-7|TRBV7-2|few|13
CASSLDSSYEQYF
TGTGCCAGCAGCTTAGACAGCTCCTACGAGCAGTACTTC
>-|TRBJ1-4|TRBV30|-|14
CAWRKGVGVEKLFF
TGTGCCTGGAGAAAGGGGGTAGGGGTCGAAAAACTGTTTTTT
>-|TRBJ2-7|TRBV2|-|11
CASSPTYEQYF
TGTGCCAGCAGCCCTACCTACGAGCAGTACTTC
>TRBD1|TRBJ2-7|TRBV5-1|-|14
CASSFGTGAVEQYF
TGCGCCAGCAGCTTTGGGACAGGGGCAGTCGAGCAGTACTTC
>-|TRBJ1-3|TRBV30|-|16
CAWSPGTQSSGNTIYF
TGTGCCTGGAGTCCCGGGACTCAGAGCTCTGGAAACACCATATATTTT
>-|TRBJ1-2|TRBV20-1|once|11
CSPSGEGGYTF
TGCAGTCCTTCAGGGGAGGGCGGCTACACCTTC
>TRBD2|TRBJ2-7|TRBV2|-|15
CASSEGGTSLYEQYF
TGTGCCAGCAGTGAAGGGGGGACTAGCCTCTACGAGCAGTACTTC
>-|TRBJ2-7|TRBV4-2|-|16
CASSQEEGATSYEQYF
TGTGCCAGCAGCCAAGAGGAGGGGGCGACCTCCTACGAGCAGTACTTC
>TRBD1|TRBJ1-2|TRBV7-9|-|14
CASSFGRTGHGYTF
TGTGCCAGCAGCTTTGGGCGGACAGGTCATGGCTACACCTTC
>TRBD1|TRBJ2-5|TRBV7-9|-|14
CASSSDRGFKTQYF
TGTGCCAGCAGCTCCGACAGGGGATTTAAGACCCAGTACTTC
>TRBD2|TRBJ2-2|TRBV2|-|18
CASSNGLAGVGGTGELFF
TGTGCCAGCAGTAACGGACTAGCGGGAGTGGGTGGCACCGGGGAGCTGTTTTTT
>TRBD1|TRBJ1-4|TRBV9|-|15
CASTQGLRENEKLFF
TGTGCCAGCACACAGGGGCTCCGGGAGAACGAAAAACTGTTTTTT
>-|TRBJ1-3|TRBV4-1|few|17
CASSQGEATISGNTIYF
TGCGCCAGCAGCCAAGGGGAGGCGACAATCTCTGGAAACACCATATATTTT
>-|TRBJ2-3|TRBV4-2|-|13
CASSQIVSDTQYF
TGTGCCAGCAGCCAAATTGTGTCGGATACGCAGTATTTT
>-|TRBJ2-7|TRBV7-2|few|14
CASSLSALSYEQYF
TGTGCCAGCAGCTTGTCCGCGCTCTCCTACGAGCAGTACTTC
>TRBD1|TRBJ2-6|TRBV19|few|15
CASSIDRVGANVLTF
TGTGCCAGTAGTATCGACAGGGTTGGGGCCAACGTCCTGACTTTC
>-|TRBJ2-5|TRBV19|-|12
CASRDFRETQYF
TGTGCCAGCAGAGACTTTAGAGAGACCCAGTACTTC
>TRBD1|TRBJ2-7|TRBV29-1|once|14
CSVGQGTPGYEQYF
TGCAGCGTTGGACAGGGGACCCCTGGCTACGAGCAGTACTTC
>-|TRBJ2-5|TRBV7-2|-|14
CASSTRRGQETQYF
TGTGCCAGCAGCACCCGGAGGGGCCAAGAGACCCAGTACTTC
>-|TRBJ1-4|TRBV7-9|-|14
CASSRGQLNEKLFF
TGTGCCAGCAGCCGGGGACAACTTAATGAAAAACTGTTTTTT
>TRBD1|TRBJ2-7|TRBV29-1|-|12
CSVGDSSYEQYF
TGCAGCGTTGGGGACAGTTCCTACGAGCAGTACTTC
>TRBD1|TRBJ2-1|TRBV5-1|few|15
CASSLDGTEYNEQFF
TGCGCCAGCAGCTTGGACGGGACAGAATACAATGAGCAGTTCTTC
>-|TRBJ1-2|TRBV6-5|-|15
CASSRGGPNAYGYTF
TGTGCCAGCAGCCGGGGGGGCCCTAACGCCTATGGCTACACCTTC
>TRBD1|TRBJ1-2|TRBV29-1|many|13
CSVLRGLGYGYTF
TGCAGCGTTCTCAGGGGGCTGGGATATGGCTACACCTTC
>-|TRBJ1-2|TRBV2|-|12
CASNENRDGYTF
TGTGCCAGCAACGAAAACAGGGATGGCTACACCTTC
>-|TRBJ1-2|TRBV7-8|-|17
CASSLGGGRNSNYGYTF
TGTGCCAGCAGCTTAGGGGGAGGAAGAAACTCTAACTATGGCTACACCTTC
>TRBD2|TRBJ2-1|TRBV7-3|-|15
CASSSLAGGLNEQFF
TGTGCCAGCAGCTCACTAGCGGGAGGGCTCAATGAGCAGTTCTTC
>-|TRBJ2-7|TRBV28|-|13
CATVPGGIYEQYF
TGTGCCACCGTACCGGGTGGCATCTACGAGCAGTACTTC
>TRBD1|TRBJ2-1|TRBV7-2|-|15
CASSFVPGGLGEQFF
TGTGCCAGCAGCTTCGTCCCAGGGGGCTTGGGTGAGCAGTTCTTC
>-|TRBJ2-2|TRBV30|-|13
CAWNYRNTGELFF
TGTGCCTGGAATTACAGAAACACCGGGGAGCTGTTTTTT
>-|TRBJ1-1|TRBV2|-|12
CASMGGGIEAFF
TGTGCCAGCATGGGGGGGGGAATTGAAGCTTTCTTT
>TRBD2|TRBJ2-1|TRBV29-1|-|17
CSVMGSSGGAGFNEQFF
TGCAGCGTGATGGGTTCTAGCGGGGGGGCAGGGTTTAATGAGCAGTTCTTC
>TRBD1|TRBJ2-7|TRBV5-1|-|17
CASSWTGGILSSYEQYF
TGCGCCAGCAGCTGGACAGGGGGCATCCTTAGCTCCTACGAGCAGTACTTC
>-|TRBJ1-1|TRBV30|-|13
CAWSDGMNTEAFF
TGTGCCTGGAGTGACGGGATGAACACTGAAGCTTTCTTT
>TRBD2|TRBJ2-1|TRBV6-5|-|14
CASSYTGGHNEQFF
TGTGCCAGCAGTTACACGGGGGGGCACAATGAGCAGTTCTTC